The 2 T cell receptor beta chains in this list originate from one sample, sequenced in a study of T cells in Graves' hyperthyroidism and ophthalmopathy. RNA transcripts gave rise to amplified TCR beta CDR3 regions. The HTBI primer set served for first-round RT-PCR of the TCR CDR3. Via MiXCR, TCRdb re-called the multiplex PCR reads, giving one row per CDR3 protein. The data hold some 570,000 distinct CDR3 sequences, with more than 13% observed a single time. Specimen: blood. Receptors were obtained from a young woman with Graves' ophthalmopathy.

The chain has TRBV2 and TRBJ2-1, with 12 nucleotides matching TRBD2. The V gene's germline CDR1 is SNHLY and CDR2 FYNNEI. J lost 4 bases, V lost 10 bases, and 11 bases had no gene match. The CDR3 sequence is 16 residues long. The CDR3 region is CATGWLAGGGYNEQFF. The CDR3 nucleotides are TGTGCCACCGGGTGGCTAGCGGGAGGGGGATACAATGAGCAGTTCTTC.

This clonotype was seen a handful of times. The chain has TRBV5-6 and TRBJ2-7, with TRBD2 identical over 8 bases. Germline V gene lookup returns CDR1 SGHDT and CDR2 YYEEEE. V shed 4 bases, J shed 2 bases, and the junction held 8 bases outside the gene matches. The CDR3 covers 15 residues. Here the CDR3 reads CASSRGLEMPYEQYF. CDR3 nucleotide sequence: TGTGCCAGCAGCCGGGGACTAGAGATGCCCTACGAGCAGTACTTC.